The 24 T cell receptor beta chains given below trace back to one sample, sequenced in a study of T cell changes during pregnancy in multiple sclerosis. TCRdb's copy holds only in-frame clones and misses some; the assay was immunoSEQ multiplex PCR. Among 120,000 or so clones listed, approximately 95% were seen once. The sample was peripheral blood, taken before pregnancy. The receptor source for this set is a female donor with multiple sclerosis, enrolled in a pregnancy study.

The chain uses TRBV7-9 and TRBJ2-5; 8 bases fit TRBD2. The CDR3 consists of 19 residues. Trimming took 5 bases from V and 5 from J; bases not matched to a gene: 22. The V gene's germline CDR1 is SEHNR and CDR2 FQNEAQ (reference sequence). CDR3 protein: CASSAGRGTVVPPGETQYF. The CDR3, as DNA: TGTGCCAGCAGCGCCGGGAGGGGGACGGTCGTTCCCCCGGGGGAGACCCAGTACTTC.

This chain connects TRBV27 to TRBJ2-7; 7 positions match TRBD2. CDR3 length equals 17 residues. Per the germline V gene, CDR1 is MNHEY and CDR2 is SMNVEV (reference sequence). Trimming at V came to 5 bases and at J to 6 bases, leaving 19 bases not matched to a gene. The CDR3 sequence is CASSGRGPGASKVEQYF. CDR3 DNA sequence: TGTGCCAGCAGTGGGAGGGGTCCTGGGGCATCGAAGGTCGAGCAGTACTTC.

The rearrangement links TRBV9 to TRBJ1-3; TRBD1 aligns across 9 bases. This CDR3 is 16 amino acids long. J gave up 4 bases and V 0 bases, and 5 bases lay outside the gene matches. Germline V lookup: CDR1 SGDLS, CDR2 YYNGEE. As DNA, the CDR3 is TGTGCCAGCAGCGTAGCTACAGGGGGCCTGGGAAACACCATATATTTT. Translated, it gives CASSVATGGLGNTIYF.

The chain carries TRBV28 and TRBJ1-4; 8 nucleotides align to TRBD1. CDR3 size: 14 residues. The germline V gene has CDR1 MDHEN and CDR2 SYDVKM. V lost 6 bases to trimming and J lost 7 bases; unmatched junction nucleotides: 7. CDR3: CASRPGGGTEKLFF. In DNA, the CDR3 is TGTGCCAGCAGACCAGGGGGCGGAACTGAAAAACTGTTTTTT.

Here the CDR3 reads CASSLETGVNQPQHF. The CDR3, as DNA: TGTGCCAGCAGCTTGGAGACAGGGGTCAATCAGCCCCAGCATTTT. The J gene is TRBJ1-5, the V gene TRBV5-5; 8 nucleotides line up with TRBD1. The germline V gene encodes CDR1 SGHKS and CDR2 YYEKEE (reference sequence). This CDR3 is built from 15 residues. The ends lost 0 bases at V and 3 bases at J; junction bases unmatched: 2.

The V gene is TRBV19, the J gene TRBJ2-2, with a possible D match to TRBD2 (5 bases). V lost 6 bases and J lost 5, with 10 bases in between. The CDR3 has 13 amino acids. Looked up from germline, CDR1 is LNHDA and CDR2 is SQIVND (reference sequence). In nucleotides, the CDR3 is TGTGCCAGTAGACTAGTCGGTACCGGGGAGCTGTTTTTT. It encodes CASRLVGTGELFF.

The V and J genes are TRBV6-1 and TRBJ1-1, with a possible D match to TRBD1 (6 bases). The CDR3 has 13 amino acids. Germline loops: CDR1 MNHNS, CDR2 SASEGT. V was trimmed by 6 bases and J by 5 bases, leaving 13 bases between them. The CDR3 DNA sequence: TGTGCCAGCAGGCCTCGGACAGTTACTGAAGCTTTCTTT. Its translation: CASRPRTVTEAFF.

This clone was seen a few times. The chain combines TRBV29-1 with TRBJ2-3; D gene ambiguous. The germline V gene encodes CDR1 SQVTM and CDR2 ANQGSEA. V lost 4 bases and J lost 5, with 10 bases in between. CDR3 length: 12 residues. Written as DNA, the CDR3 is TGCAGCGTTGTCCCACCAGGAGATACGCAGTATTTT. This sequence encodes CSVVPPGDTQYF.

The chain combines TRBV15 with TRBJ2-1; D is possibly TRBD2 (5 bases). V was shortened by 1 base and J by 2 bases, with 15 bases between the two germline ends. This CDR3 contains 17 residues. Germline values: CDR1 LNHNV, CDR2 YYDKDF (reference sequence). The CDR3: CATSRARLAPPYNEQFF. The DNA for the CDR3 is TGTGCCACCAGCAGAGCCCGGCTAGCCCCTCCCTACAATGAGCAGTTCTTC.

V and J are TRBV14 and TRBJ2-4, with TRBD2 matching over 10 bases. The ends lost 1 base at V and 3 bases at J; junction bases unmatched: 12. CDR3 size: 19 residues. Looked up from germline, CDR1 is SGHDN and CDR2 is FVKESK. CDR3 region: CASSQGVEREGLGKNIQYF. CDR3 coding DNA: TGTGCCAGCAGCCAAGGGGTGGAGCGGGAGGGCCTCGGCAAAAACATTCAGTACTTC.

The chain links TRBV7-3 to TRBJ1-1; D gene unclear. The CDR3 is made up of 13 amino acids. Germline V CDR1 and CDR2: SGHTA, FQGTGA. Trimming took 5 bases from V and 6 from J, leaving 13 bases between them. Here the CDR3 DNA reads TGTGCCAGCAGCGTGGGAGATTCGGCTGAAGCTTTCTTT. It is translated as CASSVGDSAEAFF.

The DNA of the CDR3 is TGCGCCAGCAGCCTGAATGACAGGGCTGATGAAGCTTTCTTT. Translation gives CASSLNDRADEAFF. The rearrangement uses TRBV5-1 and TRBJ1-1, with 7 positions matching TRBD1. The ends lost 4 bases at V and 7 bases at J; junction bases unmatched: 10. Germline-derived CDR1 and CDR2 are SGHRS and YFSETQ. The CDR3 runs 14 residues.

This chain uses TRBV7-3 with TRBJ2-2; 7 positions agree with TRBD2. Losses at the gene ends were 4 bases for V and 2 bases for J; bases not matched to a gene: 7. CDR3 length: 16 amino acids. Germline V gene lookup returns CDR1 SGHTA and CDR2 FQGTGA. Written as DNA, the CDR3 is TGTGCCAGCAGCTCCGGGAGGTTTGGTAACACCGGGGAGCTGTTTTTT. As protein: CASSSGRFGNTGELFF. Together with reference TRBV7-3 and TRBJ2-2, the CDR3 gives the full variable domain: GAGVSQTPSNKVTEKGKYVELRCDPISGHTALYWYRQSLGQGPEFLIYFQGTGAADDSGLPNDRFFAVRPEGSVSTLKIQRTERGDSAVYLCASSSGRFGNTGELFFGEGSRLTVL.

This chain uses TRBV4-1 with TRBJ2-7, with 9 bases identical to TRBD2. With V trimmed by 2 bases and J by 2 bases, 13 bases remained unmatched. Germline V gene sequence: CDR1 MGHRA, CDR2 YSYEKL. CDR3 length: 18 residues. CDR3: CASSQHSSGRSSPYEQYF. The CDR3 nucleotides read TGCGCCAGCAGCCAACACTCCAGCGGGAGGAGTTCTCCCTACGAGCAGTACTTC.

The genes are TRBV5-8 and TRBJ1-5, with a tentative D call TRBD1 (5 bases). The CDR3 contains 14 residues. Germline assignment: CDR1 SGHTS and CDR2 YDEGEE. V was cut by 4 bases and J by 3 bases, with 11 bases left in between. Here the CDR3 reads CASSPGGANQPQHF. The CDR3 region has the DNA TGTGCCAGCAGCCCCGGGGGAGCCAATCAGCCCCAGCATTTT.

The CDR3 reads CASSPRIRQGAYNEQFF. The CDR3 nucleotides are TGCGCCAGCAGCCCCCGAATTAGACAGGGGGCCTACAATGAGCAGTTCTTC. This chain joins TRBV5-1 and TRBJ2-1; 9 positions match TRBD1. Germline V CDR1 and CDR2: SGHRS, YFSETQ. The V segment lost 4 bases and the J segment 2 bases; nucleotides outside the gene matches: 10. This CDR3 comprises 17 residues.

The chain carries TRBV5-1 and TRBJ1-2; 8 bases match TRBD1. With V trimmed by 5 bases and J by 6 bases, 6 bases remained unmatched. Germline V gene lookup returns CDR1 SGHRS and CDR2 YFSETQ. This CDR3 is built from 13 residues. The DNA for the CDR3 is TGCGCCAGCAGTGTACAGGGGGTTGATGGCTACACCTTC. This translates into CASSVQGVDGYTF.

The J gene is TRBJ1-2, the V gene TRBV5-4; 8 bases align to TRBD1. The V gene's germline CDR1 is SGHNT and CDR2 YYREEE (reference sequence). The CDR3 has 13 residues. The V and J ends lost 6 bases and 4 bases, in that order; junction bases with no gene match: 5. The CDR3 here is CASNPGQGYGYTF. CDR3 DNA: TGTGCCAGCAACCCTGGACAGGGCTATGGCTACACCTTC.

The genes are TRBV7-2 and TRBJ2-3, with D possibly TRBD2 on 7 matching bases. The CDR3 sequence is 16 residues long. Germline CDR1 and CDR2: SGHTA and FQGNSA. Between the trimmed V and J ends, which lost 4 bases and 1 base, there was a span of 15 bases. DNA for the CDR3: TGTGCCAGCAGCTCCCGCGGGGGCCGTGGCACAGATACGCAGTATTTT. It translates to CASSSRGGRGTDTQYF.

In its sample, this clone was seen once. The V and J genes are TRBV5-1 and TRBJ2-7; 7 positions match TRBD2. Germline V gene sequence: CDR1 SGHRS, CDR2 YFSETQ. The CDR3 has 19 residues. J gave up 3 bases and V 4 bases, and 22 bases lay outside the gene matches. DNA of the CDR3: TGCGCCAGCAGCCTCCGAGGGAGGGCTAGCGGCACATTCAACTACGAGCAGTACTTC. Its protein product is CASSLRGRASGTFNYEQYF.

The genes are TRBV19 and TRBJ2-1; 8 nucleotides line up with TRBD2. Germline V lookup: CDR1 LNHDA, CDR2 SQIVND (reference sequence). Unmatched junction bases numbered 7, after V lost 6 bases and J lost 6 bases. The length of the CDR3 is 14 residues. CDR3 coding DNA: TGTGCCAGTAGCACCAACGGGAGGGCCAATGAGCAGTTCTTC. This translates into CASSTNGRANEQFF. Full variable domain (outside the CDR3, taken from reference TRBV19 and TRBJ2-1): DGGITQSPKYLFRKEGQNVTLSCEQNLNHDAMYWYRQDPGQGLRLIYYSQIVNDFQKGDIAEGYSVSREKKESFPLTVTSAQKNPTAFYLCASSTNGRANEQFFGPGTRLTVL.

The count of this clone is one. The chain combines TRBV6-6 with TRBJ1-2; D might be TRBD1 (5 bases). The V end was cut by 0 bases, the J end by 4 bases, with 12 bases between. Per germline, CDR1 MNHNY and CDR2 SVGAGI (reference sequence). The CDR3 extends over 15 amino acids. The CDR3 sequence is CASSYSPGGGYGYTF. CDR3 bases: TGTGCCAGCAGTTACTCACCTGGGGGGGGCTATGGCTACACCTTC.

The chain couples TRBV9 to TRBJ2-3, with 10 bases lining up with TRBD1. J was trimmed by 4 bases and V by 1 base; bases with no gene match: 3. The CDR3 runs 15 residues. The germline gives CDR1 SGDLS, CDR2 YYNGEE. In nucleotides, the CDR3 is TGTGCCAGCAGCGTATTAGGGACAGGGGCAGATACGCAGTATTTT. Residues: CASSVLGTGADTQYF.

The genes are TRBV5-6 and TRBJ2-3; 13 bases are shared with TRBD2. The germline CDR1 and CDR2 sequences are SGHDT and YYEEEE. The CDR3 runs to 19 residues. V shed 4 bases and J 0 bases; nucleotides not matched to a gene: 11. CDR3 DNA sequence: TGTGCCAGCAGCCCGGGACTAGCGGGATTTGGGGGCAGCACAGATACGCAGTATTTT. Its translation is CASSPGLAGFGGSTDTQYF.